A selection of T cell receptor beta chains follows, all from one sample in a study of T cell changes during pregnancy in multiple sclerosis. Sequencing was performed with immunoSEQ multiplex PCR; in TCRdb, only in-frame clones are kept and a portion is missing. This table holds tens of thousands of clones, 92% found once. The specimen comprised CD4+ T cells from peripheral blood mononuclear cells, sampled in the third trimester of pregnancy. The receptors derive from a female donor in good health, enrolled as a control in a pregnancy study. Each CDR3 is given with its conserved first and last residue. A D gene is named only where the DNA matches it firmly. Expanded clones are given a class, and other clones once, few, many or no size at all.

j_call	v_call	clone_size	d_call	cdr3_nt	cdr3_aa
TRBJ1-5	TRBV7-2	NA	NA	TGTGCCAGCAGCTCCGGGGGTGTGTGGGATCAGCCCCAGCATTTT	CASSSGGVWDQPQHF
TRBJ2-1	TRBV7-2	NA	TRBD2	TGTGCCAGCAGCTTAGCGAGCCTAGCGGGAGAGCAGTTCTTC	CASSLASLAGEQFF
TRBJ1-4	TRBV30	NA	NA	TGTGCCTGGAACCGGGACTCCAATGAAAAACTGTTTTTT	CAWNRDSNEKLFF
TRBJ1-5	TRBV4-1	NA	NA	TGCGCCAGCAGCCAAATACAGGGAATCGGCAATCAGCCCCAGCATTTT	CASSQIQGIGNQPQHF
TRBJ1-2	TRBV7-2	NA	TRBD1	TGTGCCAGCAGCTACCAAACAGGGGGGGTAGCTAACTATGGCTACACCTTC	CASSYQTGGVANYGYTF
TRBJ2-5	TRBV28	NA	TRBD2	TGTGCCAGCAGTCACCCTCTAGCGGGGGGCCGACTACCGGACCACGGGGTCCAGTACTTC	CASSHPLAGGRLPDHGVQYF
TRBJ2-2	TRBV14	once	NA	TGTGCCAGCAGCAGGCAGGGCCTAAACACCGGGGAGCTGTTTTTT	CASSRQGLNTGELFF
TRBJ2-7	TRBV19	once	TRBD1	TGTGCCAGTAGTCGACGCGCCTCACAGGGGATTCCTTACGAGCAGTACTTC	CASSRRASQGIPYEQYF
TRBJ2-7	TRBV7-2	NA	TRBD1	TGTGCCAGCAGCCGGGACAGGGGCTCCTACGAGCAGTACTTC	CASSRDRGSYEQYF
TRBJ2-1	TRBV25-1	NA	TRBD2	TGTGCCAGCCGGACTAGCGGGGGGGCCAATGAGCAGTTCTTC	CASRTSGGANEQFF
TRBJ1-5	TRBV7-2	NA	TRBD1	TGTGCCAGCAGCCCATATCCCGGGACAGGCTGGGGACAGCCCCAGCATTTT	CASSPYPGTGWGQPQHF